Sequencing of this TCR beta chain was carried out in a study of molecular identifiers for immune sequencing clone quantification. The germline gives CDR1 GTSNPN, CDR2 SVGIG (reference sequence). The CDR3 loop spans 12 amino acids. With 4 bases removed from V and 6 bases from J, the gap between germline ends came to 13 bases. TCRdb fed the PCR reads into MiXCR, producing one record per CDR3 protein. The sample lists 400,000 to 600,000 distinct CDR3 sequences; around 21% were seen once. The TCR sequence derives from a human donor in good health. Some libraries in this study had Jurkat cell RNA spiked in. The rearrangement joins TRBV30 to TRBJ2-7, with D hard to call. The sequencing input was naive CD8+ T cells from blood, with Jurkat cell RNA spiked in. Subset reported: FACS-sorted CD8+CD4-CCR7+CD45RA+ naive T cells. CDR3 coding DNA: TGTGCCTGGACCGCTCCCCCTGGCGAGCAGTACTTC. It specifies CAWTAPPGEQYF.